The 23 T cell receptor beta chains in this list originate from one sample, sequenced in a study of T cell responses to AZD1222 COVID-19 vaccine. Measured with immunoSEQ multiplex PCR; TCRdb has only the in-frame clones, and not every one. This repertoire shows approximately 90,000 clones, roughly nine tenths found once; its top ten account for roughly 2.3%. The material sequenced was peripheral blood, taken on day 0 of AZD1222 vaccination. All receptors come from an adult in good health.

The chain combines TRBV5-6 with TRBJ2-7, with D possibly being TRBD1 (6 bases). V shed 1 base and J shed 5 bases, with 13 bases lying between them. This CDR3 region has 14 residues. Germline V gene sequence: CDR1 SGHDT, CDR2 YYEEEE. CDR3 sequence reads: CASSLLTGLNEQYF. Here the CDR3 DNA reads TGTGCCAGCAGCTTGTTGACAGGCCTAAACGAGCAGTACTTC. Based on the CDR3 plus reference TRBV5-6 and TRBJ2-7, the full variable domain is DAGVTQSPTHLIKTRGQQVTLRCSPKSGHDTVSWYQQALGQGPQFIFQYYEEEERQRGNFPDRFSGHQFPNYSSELNVNALLLGDSALYLCASSLLTGLNEQYFGPGTRLTVT.

V is TRBV11-2 and J is TRBJ2-1; D ambiguous. CDR3 length: 17 amino acids. CDR1 is SGHAT, CDR2 FQNNGV, per germline. V was cut by 2 bases and J by 6 bases, with 20 bases left in between. CDR3 loop: CASSLLPSAKEGNEQFF. The DNA for the CDR3 is TGTGCCAGCAGCTTACTGCCTTCCGCCAAGGAAGGCAATGAGCAGTTCTTC.

The CDR3 is CASSPDGRNSPLHF. The CDR3, as DNA: TGTGCCAGCAGCCCAGACGGGAGGAATTCACCCCTCCACTTT. The chain joins TRBV11-2 to TRBJ1-6; D is uncertain. This CDR3 has 14 amino acids. The V and J ends lost 5 bases and 7 bases respectively, with 12 bases between them. Germline loops: CDR1 SGHAT, CDR2 FQNNGV.

The chain has TRBV7-2 and TRBJ1-2; 7 bases map to TRBD1. The CDR3 is 15 amino acids. The trim removed 5 bases at V and 3 bases at J, leaving 9 bases unmatched. Germline loops: CDR1 SGHTA, CDR2 FQGNSA. CDR3 nucleotides: TGTGCCAGCAGCCCAGACAGGGTTATGTACTATGGCTACACCTTC. Its protein is CASSPDRVMYYGYTF.

The V call is TRBV19, the J call TRBJ2-6; D remains ambiguous. This CDR3 comprises 18 residues. Germline-derived CDR1 and CDR2 are LNHDA and SQIVND (reference sequence). V gave up 4 bases and J gave up 0 bases, with 16 bases separating them. For the CDR3, the DNA is TGTGCCAGTAGTAATATCGCGCAACCAAGCTCTGGGGCCAACGTCCTGACTTTC. It translates to CASSNIAQPSSGANVLTF.

The chain uses TRBV19 and TRBJ2-2, with a possible D match to TRBD2 (6 bases). CDR3 size: 17 residues. The V end was cut by 3 bases, the J end by 8 bases, with 22 bases between. Germline CDR1 is LNHDA and CDR2 is SQIVND (reference sequence). CDR3 protein: CASSMGVDYRQPGELFF. The DNA of the CDR3 is TGTGCCAGTAGTATGGGCGTGGACTACCGTCAGCCGGGGGAGCTGTTTTTT.

The chain recombines TRBV5-1 with TRBJ2-2; the match to TRBD2 covers 10 bases. With 2 bases clipped from V and 7 bases from J, the junction kept 5 bases outside the gene matches. Germline assignment: CDR1 SGHRS and CDR2 YFSETQ. CDR3 size: 15 residues. The CDR3 DNA follows: TGCGCCAGCAGCTTAACTAGCGGGAACGTCGGGGAGCTGTTTTTT. It specifies CASSLTSGNVGELFF.

The chain is built from TRBV2 and TRBJ2-2, with D perhaps matching TRBD2 (5 bases). This CDR3 comprises 15 residues. V lost 8 bases and J 0 bases, leaving 13 bases between the germline ends. Germline-derived CDR1 and CDR2 are SNHLY and FYNNEI. Written as DNA, the CDR3 is TGTGCCAGCCGGAGGTCCTCAGCGAACACCGGGGAGCTGTTTTTT. It translates to CASRRSSANTGELFF.

This chain uses TRBV19 with TRBJ2-1; D gene unclear. CDR3 size: 13 residues. Trimming removed 2 bases from V and 9 bases from J, with 11 bases in between. Germline lookup yields CDR1 LNHDA and CDR2 SQIVND (reference sequence). CDR3 sequence: CASSIRMPSEQFF. The CDR3 DNA follows: TGTGCCAGTAGTATACGAATGCCGTCTGAGCAGTTCTTC.

CDR3 coding DNA: TGTGCCTGGAGTGCCCCGGAGACTCTTATCTACAATGAGCAGTTCTTC. Its protein is CAWSAPETLIYNEQFF. The genes are TRBV30 and TRBJ2-1; D call uncertain. CDR1 is GTSNPN and CDR2 is SVGIG in the germline V gene (reference sequence). V dropped 1 base and J dropped 3 bases, with 16 bases sitting between them. The length of the CDR3 is 16 residues. Based on the CDR3 plus reference TRBV30 and TRBJ2-1, the full variable domain is SQTIHQWPATLVQPVGSPLSLECTVEGTSNPNLYWYRQAAGRGLQLLFYSVGIGQISSEVPQNLSASRPQDRQFILSSKKLLLSDSGFYLCAWSAPETLIYNEQFFGPGTRLTVL.

The chain is built from TRBV29-1 and TRBJ2-1; 11 bases map to TRBD2. V lost 3 bases to trimming and J lost 15 bases; unmatched junction nucleotides: 10. Germline loops: CDR1 SQVTM, CDR2 ANQGSEA. CDR3 size: 13 residues. CDR3 amino acids: CSVESIAGGPAFF. DNA for the CDR3: TGCAGCGTTGAGTCGATAGCGGGAGGGCCGGCGTTCTTC.

The chain carries TRBV29-1 and TRBJ1-2, with D uncertain. V dropped 1 base and J dropped 3 bases, with 6 bases sitting between them. Per germline, CDR1 SQVTM and CDR2 ANQGSEA. CDR3 size: 12 residues. CDR3 region: CSVEVGYYGYTF. CDR3 DNA sequence: TGCAGCGTTGAAGTGGGCTACTATGGCTACACCTTC.

J is TRBJ2-3 and V is TRBV25-1; no clear D. Germline lookup yields CDR1 MGHDK and CDR2 SYGVNS. This CDR3 is built from 16 residues. Between the trimmed V and J ends, which lost 2 bases and 0 bases, there was a span of 12 bases. In nucleotides, the CDR3 is TGTGCCAGCAGTGAAGGGTGTGTAAGTAGCACAGATACGCAGTATTTT. Translation gives CASSEGCVSSTDTQYF.

The V and J genes are TRBV4-3 and TRBJ2-3, with D tentatively TRBD2 (6 bases). The CDR3 runs to 21 residues. Trimming left V 0 bases short and J 0 bases short, with 25 bases between. Germline V CDR1 and CDR2: LGHNA, YSLEER. The CDR3, as DNA: TGCGCCAGCAGCCAAGATTCGCTCCGGGACTCGAGCCCTTCTAGCACAGATACGCAGTATTTT. Translated, it gives CASSQDSLRDSSPSSTDTQYF.

About this clone itself: Other DNA variants within this sample encode the same CDR3. The chain is built from TRBV5-1 and TRBJ2-7; 8 nucleotides line up with TRBD1. Per germline, CDR1 SGHRS and CDR2 YFSETQ. The CDR3 sequence is 13 residues long. V shed 2 bases, J shed 3 bases, and the junction held 1 base outside the gene matches. The CDR3 region is CASSFTGGYEQYF. CDR3 nucleotide sequence: TGCGCCAGCAGCTTTACAGGGGGCTACGAGCAGTACTTC. Combining the CDR3 with reference TRBV5-1 and TRBJ2-7 gives the whole variable domain KAGVTQTPRYLIKTRGQQVTLSCSPISGHRSVSWYQQTPGQGLQFLFEYFSETQRNKGNFPGRFSGRQFSNSRSEMNVSTLELGDSALYLCASSFTGGYEQYFGPGTRLTVT.

J is TRBJ1-3 and V is TRBV11-2; 11 bases fit TRBD1. The germline CDR1 and CDR2 sequences are SGHAT and FQNNGV. The CDR3 is 17 amino acids. J lost 9 bases, V lost 4 bases, and 14 bases had no gene match. The DNA of the CDR3 is TGTGCCAGCAGCTCTACTTCAACCGGGACAGGGGGTGTCACCATATATTTT. Translation gives CASSSTSTGTGGVTIYF.

V and J are TRBV5-4 and TRBJ2-2, with 12 bases aligning to TRBD2. Germline V CDR1 and CDR2: SGHNT, YYREEE (reference sequence). This CDR3 region has 16 residues. V shed 0 bases, J shed 5 bases, and the junction held 2 bases outside the gene matches. CDR3 sequence reads: CASSLGLAGGTGELFF. The CDR3 DNA is TGTGCCAGCAGCTTGGGGCTAGCGGGAGGGACCGGGGAGCTGTTTTTT.

The chain combines TRBV7-9 with TRBJ1-1, with D maybe TRBD1 (6 bases). Germline CDR1 SEHNR, CDR2 FQNEAQ (reference sequence). Trimming left V 1 base short and J 3 bases short, with 15 bases between. The CDR3 covers 16 residues. The DNA for the CDR3 is TGTGCCAGCAGCTTAGGGCGGGGGCGGTCGGACACTGAAGCTTTCTTT. It is translated as CASSLGRGRSDTEAFF.

This chain uses TRBV14 with TRBJ2-7; possible D gene TRBD1, 5 bases. There are 17 residues in the CDR3. V lost 1 base to trimming and J lost 3 bases, with 19 bases between them. From germline, CDR1 is SGHDN and CDR2 FVKESK. The CDR3 is CASSQGFLQGTNYEQYF. CDR3 nucleotides: TGTGCCAGCAGCCAAGGATTCTTGCAGGGCACGAACTACGAGCAGTACTTC.

This chain joins TRBV3-1 (or the pseudogene TRBV3-2) and TRBJ2-7; a possible D gene is TRBD1 (7 bases). The CDR3 extends over 20 amino acids. The V and J ends lost 0 bases and 3 bases respectively, with 27 bases between them. CDR1 LGHDT and CDR2 YNNKEL come from the germline V gene (reference sequence). The DNA for the CDR3 is TGTGCCAGCAGCCAAGATGGTCGCTTGGGACAGCACCTCGGGGGCTACGAGCAGTACTTC. Its protein product is CASSQDGRLGQHLGGYEQYF.

J is TRBJ1-1 and V is TRBV19, with 11 positions matching TRBD1. The CDR3 consists of 15 residues. The V and J ends lost 6 bases and 4 bases, in that order; junction bases with no gene match: 7. CDR1 and CDR2 (germline): LNHDA, SQIVND (reference sequence). The CDR3 region is CASSDLGTGGTEAFF. The CDR3 DNA reads TGTGCCAGTAGCGATCTTGGGACAGGGGGCACTGAAGCTTTCTTT. Looking up the rest from reference TRBV19 and TRBJ1-1 gives the full variable domain: DGGITQSPKYLFRKEGQNVTLSCEQNLNHDAMYWYRQDPGQGLRLIYYSQIVNDFQKGDIAEGYSVSREKKESFPLTVTSAQKNPTAFYLCASSDLGTGGTEAFFGQGTRLTVV.

V gene TRBV25-1 combines with J gene TRBJ1-1; 8 positions agree with TRBD1. V gave up 6 bases and J gave up 5 bases; unmatched junction bases: 5. Germline CDR1 and CDR2: MGHDK and SYGVNS. This CDR3 has 13 residues. CDR3 coding DNA: TGTGCCAGCAGCTCGGACAGGGAGACTGAAGCTTTCTTT. Protein sequence: CASSSDRETEAFF.

The chain joins TRBV6-1 to TRBJ1-5; D gene ambiguous. The ends were cut back, 2 bases at V and 12 bases at J, with 11 bases in the middle. Germline-derived CDR1 and CDR2 are MNHNS and SASEGT. CDR3 length: 12 amino acids. The CDR3 DNA sequence: TGTGCCAGCAGTGAATCGGTCCCCCGCCAGCATTTT. Translated, it gives CASSESVPRQHF.